Described below is a single TCR beta chain sequence and its context. This clone was counted only a few times. Its specific antigen is unknown. No much larger clonotype is one base removed from it; base qualities were not supplied. The data were taken from a study of beta chain features in type 1 diabetes (dated by TCRdb to the late 2010s). Background on the whole study: Mean age, gender distribution, total cell number and subset yield were not different between patients and healthy donors. Across all samples, 107,917,701 sorted cells were examined, and cell number per subset correlated strongly with RNA yield. The study compared the TCRB repertoires of sorted circulating CD4+ T cell subsets in recently diagnosed type 1 diabetes patients with those in matched healthy donors. Regulatory and stem cell-like memory subsets were isolated from only 8 patients and about eight healthy donors, whereas naive and central memory subsets came from all 30 or so donors.

The study at large found these results: Only small numbers of individuals were included in the HLA sub-analyses, which left unresolved whether HLA type had any influence on TCRB rearrangement. The naive, central memory and regulatory TCRB repertoires appeared to resemble one another more closely among patients than among healthy donors. In all four CD4+ subsets, TCRB CDR3 length was moderately but significantly shorter in type 1 diabetes patients. Sequencing cDNA rather than genomic DNA could over-represent highly expressing activated cells, although activation and CD3 levels did not differ between groups. At VDJ recombination sites, patients with type 1 diabetes made fewer insertions and deleted more nucleotides, a pattern implying thymic rearrangement abnormalities. PCR might favor shorter templates, but patient and control samples were amplified and corrected together, so any skew would affect both groups equally.

All of the isolated RNA was reverse transcribed with the High Capacity cDNA Reverse Transcription Kit, so expressed TCRB transcripts were sequenced. Deep immunoSEQ sequencing was performed on naive, central memory and regulatory T cell samples, with an average of roughly 3.3 million total reads per sample. Sorted cells were lysed in RLT buffer and RNA was extracted with DNase-treated RNeasy Micro or Mini kits, depending on cell number. Each cell subset was processed on its own to prevent cross-contamination, while patient and healthy donor samples were processed together. Using the immunoSEQ multiplex PCR, TCRB sequences were amplified from cDNA into 87-bp fragments spanning the CDR3 region. The amplicons were sequenced using the Illumina HiSeq platform. Concerning the study's data processing: Synthetic template baselines were used to correct PCR bias computationally, reads within Hamming distance 2 were collapsed together, and singletons that could not be merged were discarded. Reads were aligned to IMGT to assign V, D and J genes, CDR3 length, and insertions or deletions at six rearrangement sites. Clonotype counts were normalized to sorted cell number within each subset before computing true diversity and Gini coefficients with the tcR R package. The overlap coefficient, calculated on TCRB nucleotide sequences, was used to quantify repertoire sharing. As a proxy for the pre-selection repertoire, out-of-frame TCRB sequences from naive cells were analyzed. TCRdb mirrors the immuneACCESS table, restricted to in-frame sequences. Some clones are absent from its copies; in checked studies, under half trace to an unresolved V gene, and the reason for the others is unknown. That table is the source of V, J and clone size, and D and trimming were worked out from the DNA. Across this sample there are roughly 400,000 clones, with over 11% seen only once. The leading ten clones occupy roughly 0.036% of the sample.

A single peripheral blood draw of approximately 120 mL on average was collected from each donor into heparinised tubes. Using a panel that included CD45RO, CCR7, CD25, CD127, CD95 and CD27, naive, central memory, regulatory and stem cell-like memory CD4+ T cells were sorted on a BD FACSAria II. A purity above 98% was achieved for all sorted populations. Right away, PBMCs were isolated by Lymphoprep density gradient centrifugation and were stained directly, with no culture step. To minimize batch effects, samples were stained and sorted in pairs, one healthy donor with one patient per experiment. Sequenced sample: naive CD4+ T cells from blood. In light of the paper, this sample's cell subset or site label describes: true naive CD4+ T cells. This sequence originates from a man aged 25 to 45 in good health.

The bases read TGTGCCTGCACCCGGACAGGAGCAAGAAACACCATATATTTT. The encoded protein is CACTRTGARNTIYF. Recombination joined TRBV30 with TRBJ1-3, and 7 junctional nucleotides match TRBD1. CDR1 is given as GTSNPN and CDR2 as SVGIG, both from the germline V gene (reference sequence). Inclusive of the bounding cysteine and phenylalanine, the CDR3 is 14 residues long. Only the CDR3 DNA stays, 42 bases, in frame from base 1. Trimmed from V: 6 bases; trimmed from J: 5 bases; junction bases lacking a gene match: 10. Supplemented by the reference TRBV30 and TRBJ1-3 proteins around the CDR3, the complete variable domain is SQTIHQWPATLVQPVGSPLSLECTVEGTSNPNLYWYRQAAGRGLQLLFYSVGIGQISSEVPQNLSASRPQDRQFILSSKKLLLSDSGFYLCACTRTGARNTIYFGEGSWLTVV.